This T cell receptor beta chain is from a study of T cells in Graves' hyperthyroidism and ophthalmopathy. Among the patients, aged 18 to 65, hyperthyroidism was newly diagnosed and had lasted under 2 months. PBMCs were obtained from 10 ml fresh peripheral blood. The study, taken as a whole, reports: Ophthalmopathy got predicted by the model a median approximately 6.4 months before its onset.

This clonotype was seen many times. Its antigen is unidentified. The ends were cut back, 8 bases at V and 7 bases at J, with 18 bases in the middle. The germline CDR1 and CDR2 sequences are KGHSH and LQKENI. The CDR3 has 13 residues. The source material, RNA transcripts, was used to amplify TCR beta CDR3 regions. Initially, a first-round RT-PCR of the TCR CDR3 employed the HTBI primer set. TCRdb processed the multiplex PCR reads anew with MiXCR; each CDR3 protein has one entry. The data hold about 510,000 distinct CDR3 sequences, with about 15% observed a single time. The genes are TRBV18 and TRBJ2-7, with D perhaps being TRBD1 or TRBD2 (5 bases each). The TCR was taken from a woman aged 40 to 50 with Graves' hyperthyroidism. The sample comprised blood. CDR3 region: CASLRDASGEQYF. DNA for the CDR3: TGTGCCAGCCTCCGGGACGCATCGGGGGAGCAGTACTTC.